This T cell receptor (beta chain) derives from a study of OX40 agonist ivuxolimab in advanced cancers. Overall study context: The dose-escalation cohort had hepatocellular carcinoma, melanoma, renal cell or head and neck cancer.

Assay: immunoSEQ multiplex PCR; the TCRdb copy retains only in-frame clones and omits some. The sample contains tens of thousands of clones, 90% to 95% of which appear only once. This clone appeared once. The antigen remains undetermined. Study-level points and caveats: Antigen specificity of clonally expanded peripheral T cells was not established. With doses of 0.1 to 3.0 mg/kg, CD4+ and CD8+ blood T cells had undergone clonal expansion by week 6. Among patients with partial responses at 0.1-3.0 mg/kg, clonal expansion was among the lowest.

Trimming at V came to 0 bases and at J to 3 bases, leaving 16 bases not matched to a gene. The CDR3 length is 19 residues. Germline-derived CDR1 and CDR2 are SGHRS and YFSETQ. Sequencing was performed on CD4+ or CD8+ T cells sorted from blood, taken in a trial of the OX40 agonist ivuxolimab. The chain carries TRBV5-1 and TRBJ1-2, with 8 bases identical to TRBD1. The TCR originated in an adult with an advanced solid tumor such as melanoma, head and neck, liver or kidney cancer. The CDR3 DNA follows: TGCGCCAGCAGCTTGGGGGGACAGGACACTTCCCGCAGGTACTATGGCTACACCTTC. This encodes CASSLGGQDTSRRYYGYTF.